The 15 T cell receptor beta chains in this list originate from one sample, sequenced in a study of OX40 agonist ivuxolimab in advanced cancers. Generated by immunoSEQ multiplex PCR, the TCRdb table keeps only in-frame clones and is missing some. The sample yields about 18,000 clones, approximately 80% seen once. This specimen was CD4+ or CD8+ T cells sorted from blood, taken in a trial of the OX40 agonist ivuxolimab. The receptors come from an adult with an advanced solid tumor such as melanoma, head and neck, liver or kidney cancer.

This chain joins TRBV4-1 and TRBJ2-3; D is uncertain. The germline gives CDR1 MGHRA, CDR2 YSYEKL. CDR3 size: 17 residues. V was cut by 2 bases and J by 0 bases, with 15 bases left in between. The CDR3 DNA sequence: TGCGCCAGCAGCCAATTCCCCCTGCCACAGAGCACAGATACGCAGTATTTT. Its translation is CASSQFPLPQSTDTQYF.

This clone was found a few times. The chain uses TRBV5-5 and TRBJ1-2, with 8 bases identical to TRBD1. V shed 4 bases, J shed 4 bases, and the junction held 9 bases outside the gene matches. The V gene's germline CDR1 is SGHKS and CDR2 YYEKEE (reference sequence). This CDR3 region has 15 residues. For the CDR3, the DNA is TGTGCCAGCAGCCGCCCCGACAGGGGATCCTATGGCTACACCTTC. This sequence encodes CASSRPDRGSYGYTF.

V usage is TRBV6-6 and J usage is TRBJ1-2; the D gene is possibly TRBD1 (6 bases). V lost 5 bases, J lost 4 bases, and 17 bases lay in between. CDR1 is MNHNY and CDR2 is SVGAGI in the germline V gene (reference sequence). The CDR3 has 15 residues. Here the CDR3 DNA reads TGTGCCAGCAGTCCGGGGGCTATACAGGGCTATGGCTACACCTTC. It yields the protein CASSPGAIQGYGYTF.

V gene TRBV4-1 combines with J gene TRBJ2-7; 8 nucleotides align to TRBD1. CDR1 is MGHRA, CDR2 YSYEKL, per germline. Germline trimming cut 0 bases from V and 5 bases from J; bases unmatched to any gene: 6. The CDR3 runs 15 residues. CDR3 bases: TGCGCCAGCAGCCAAGAGGCGACAGGGGTCGACGAGCAGTACTTC. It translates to CASSQEATGVDEQYF.

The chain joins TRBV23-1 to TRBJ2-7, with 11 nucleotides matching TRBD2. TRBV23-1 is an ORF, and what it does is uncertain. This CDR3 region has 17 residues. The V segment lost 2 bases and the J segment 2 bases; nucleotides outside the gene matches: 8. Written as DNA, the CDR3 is TGCGCCAGCAGTCAAGAAACCACTAGCGGGGGTACCTACGAGCAGTACTTC. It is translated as CASSQETTSGGTYEQYF.

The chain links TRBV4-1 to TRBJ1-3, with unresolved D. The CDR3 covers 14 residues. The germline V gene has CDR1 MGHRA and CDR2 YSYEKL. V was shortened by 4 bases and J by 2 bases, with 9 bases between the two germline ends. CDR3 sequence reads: CASSPWTAGNTIYF. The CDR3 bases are TGCGCCAGCAGCCCATGGACTGCTGGAAACACCATATATTTT.

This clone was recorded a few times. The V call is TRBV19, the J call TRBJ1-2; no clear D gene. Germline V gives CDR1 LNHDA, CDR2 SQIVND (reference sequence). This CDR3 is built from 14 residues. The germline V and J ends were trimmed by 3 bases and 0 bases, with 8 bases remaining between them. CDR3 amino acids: CASSMSVANYGYTF. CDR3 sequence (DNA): TGTGCCAGTAGTATGTCTGTGGCTAACTATGGCTACACCTTC.

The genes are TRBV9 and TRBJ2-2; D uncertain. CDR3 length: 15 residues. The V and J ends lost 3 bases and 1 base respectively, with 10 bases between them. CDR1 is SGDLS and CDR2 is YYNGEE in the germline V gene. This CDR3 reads CASSASRGNTGELFF. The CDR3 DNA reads TGTGCCAGCAGCGCAAGTCGAGGGAACACCGGGGAGCTGTTTTTT. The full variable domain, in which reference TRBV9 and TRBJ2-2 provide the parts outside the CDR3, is DSGVTQTPKHLITATGQRVTLRCSPRSGDLSVYWYQQSLDQGLQFLIQYYNGEERAKGNILERFSAQQFPDLHSELNLSSLELGDSALYFCASSASRGNTGELFFGEGSRLTVL.

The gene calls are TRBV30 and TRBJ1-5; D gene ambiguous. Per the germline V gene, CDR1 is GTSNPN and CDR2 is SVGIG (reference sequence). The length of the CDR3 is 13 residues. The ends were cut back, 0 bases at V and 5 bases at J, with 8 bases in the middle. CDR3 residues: CAWSVGGDQPQHF. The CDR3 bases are TGTGCCTGGAGTGTGGGCGGTGATCAGCCCCAGCATTTT. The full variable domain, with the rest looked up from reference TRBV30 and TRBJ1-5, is SQTIHQWPATLVQPVGSPLSLECTVEGTSNPNLYWYRQAAGRGLQLLFYSVGIGQISSEVPQNLSASRPQDRQFILSSKKLLLSDSGFYLCAWSVGGDQPQHFGDGTRLSIL.

CDR3: CSVDLVTGELFF. CDR3 coding DNA: TGCAGCGTTGATCTTGTAACCGGGGAGCTGTTTTTT. The chain couples TRBV29-1 to TRBJ2-2, with unresolved D. The CDR3 runs 12 residues. Germline CDR1 SQVTM, CDR2 ANQGSEA. Trimming pared 3 bases from V and 5 bases from J, leaving 7 bases between.

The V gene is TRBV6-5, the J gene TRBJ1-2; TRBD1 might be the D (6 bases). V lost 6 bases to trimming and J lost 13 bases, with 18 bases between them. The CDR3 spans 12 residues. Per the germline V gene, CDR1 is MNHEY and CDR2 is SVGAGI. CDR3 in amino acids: CASSLGEGEGTF. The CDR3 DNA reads TGTGCCAGCAGCCTGGGGGAGGGGGAGGGCACCTTC.

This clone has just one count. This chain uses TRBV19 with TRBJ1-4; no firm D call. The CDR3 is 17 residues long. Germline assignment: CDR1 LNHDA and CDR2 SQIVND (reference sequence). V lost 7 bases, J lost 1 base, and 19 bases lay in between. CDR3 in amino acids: CASTPSGQGITNEKLFF. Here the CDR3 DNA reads TGTGCCAGTACCCCTTCCGGGCAAGGCATAACTAATGAAAAACTGTTTTTT.

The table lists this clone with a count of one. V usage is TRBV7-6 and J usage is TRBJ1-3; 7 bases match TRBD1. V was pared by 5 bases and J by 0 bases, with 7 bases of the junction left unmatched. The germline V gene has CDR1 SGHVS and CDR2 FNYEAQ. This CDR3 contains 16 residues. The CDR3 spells CASSLNTGDSGNTIYF. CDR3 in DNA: TGTGCCAGCAGCCTTAACACAGGGGACTCTGGAAACACCATATATTTT.

The CDR3 loop is CAISQTSDSSYGYTF. Here the CDR3 DNA reads TGTGCCATCAGTCAGACCTCGGACAGCTCCTATGGCTACACCTTC. The V and J genes are TRBV10-3 and TRBJ1-2; D is perhaps TRBD1 (6 bases). The germline gives CDR1 ENHRY, CDR2 SYGVKD. This CDR3 comprises 15 residues. The ends were cut back, 5 bases at V and 4 bases at J, with 17 bases in the middle.

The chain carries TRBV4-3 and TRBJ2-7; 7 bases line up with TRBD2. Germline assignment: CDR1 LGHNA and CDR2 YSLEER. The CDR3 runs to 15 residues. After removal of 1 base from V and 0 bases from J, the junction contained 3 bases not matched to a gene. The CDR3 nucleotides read TGCGCCAGCAGCCAAGCTAGCGGCAGCTCCTACGAGCAGTACTTC. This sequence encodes CASSQASGSSYEQYF.